This T cell receptor (beta chain) was obtained from a study of Ad26.COV2.S vaccination and SARS-CoV-2 variants. Study as a whole: Intramuscular Ad26.COV2.S at 5x10^10 or 1x10^11 viral particles.

Treatment in this sample: roughly 19 received Ad26.COV2.S at low or high dose, single or two shots; about 5 received placebo; per-sample allocation not given. The investigators took samples on day 63 after the first vaccine or placebo injection. Only in-frame clones appear in the TCRdb table, and some are missing; sequencing was by immunoSEQ multiplex PCR. The sample carries 200,000 to 300,000 clones, around nine tenths recorded once. The V end lost 5 bases, the J end lost 12 bases, and 11 bases lay between the germline ends. From germline, CDR1 is DFQATT and CDR2 SNEGSKA (reference sequence). The CDR3 is 10 amino acids.

This TCR was sampled from a person aged 18-65 years who received the Ad26.COV2.S COVID-19 vaccine or a placebo. The chain joins TRBV20-1 to TRBJ2-1; a weak D match, TRBD1 (6 bases). The sample was peripheral blood, taken in a trial of Ad26.COV2.S vaccine versus placebo. CDR3 residues: CSAHRERQFF. Written as DNA, the CDR3 is TGCAGTGCTCACAGGGAGAGGCAGTTCTTC.